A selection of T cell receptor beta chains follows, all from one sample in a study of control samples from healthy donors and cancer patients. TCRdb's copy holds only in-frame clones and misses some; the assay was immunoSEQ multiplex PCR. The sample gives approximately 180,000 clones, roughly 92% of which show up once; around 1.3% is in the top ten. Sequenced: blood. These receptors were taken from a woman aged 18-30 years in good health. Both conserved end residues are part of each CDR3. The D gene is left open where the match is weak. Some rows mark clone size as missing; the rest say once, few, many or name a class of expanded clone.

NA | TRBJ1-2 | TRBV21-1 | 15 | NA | TGTGCCAGCAGCAAAGGGGACCTAGCTAACTATGGCTACACCTTC | CASSKGDLANYGYTF
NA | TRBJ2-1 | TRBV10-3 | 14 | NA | TGTGCCATCAGTGACAACGGGTATACAAACGAGCAGTTCTTC | CAISDNGYTNEQFF
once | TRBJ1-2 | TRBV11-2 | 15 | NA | TGTGCCAGCAGCTTATTGGGCCAGACTAGCTATGGCTACACCTTC | CASSLLGQTSYGYTF
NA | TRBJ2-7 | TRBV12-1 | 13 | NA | TGTGCCAGCAGCTTTGGCCAGGGAGGCGAGCAGTACTTC | CASSFGQGGEQYF
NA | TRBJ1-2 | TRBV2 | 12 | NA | TGTGCCACCCAGGCCAGGGTCTATGGCTACACCTTC | CATQARVYGYTF
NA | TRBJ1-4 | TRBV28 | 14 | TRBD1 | TGTGCCAGCAGTTTGGACAGGGGGGGTGAAAAACTGTTTTTT | CASSLDRGGEKLFF
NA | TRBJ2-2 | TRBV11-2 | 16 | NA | TGTGCCAGCAGCTTAGATTCCGGGAGGAACACCGGGGAGCTGTTTTTT | CASSLDSGRNTGELFF
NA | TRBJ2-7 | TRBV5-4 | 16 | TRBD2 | TGTGCCAGCAGCTTGGGGGCTGGGGGGGTAATGTACGAGCAGTACTTC | CASSLGAGGVMYEQYF
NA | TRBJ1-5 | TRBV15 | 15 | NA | TGTGCCACCAGCAGAGATCCGGCCGGGGCCCTTACCCAGCATTTT | CATSRDPAGALTQHF
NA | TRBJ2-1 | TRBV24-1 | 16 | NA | TGTGCCACCAGTGATCTGGAAGGGGCGAAAAACAATGAGCAGTTCTTC | CATSDLEGAKNNEQFF
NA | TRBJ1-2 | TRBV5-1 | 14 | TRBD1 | TGCGCCAGCAGCTTGGGCCGACAGGGCGATGGCTACACCTTC | CASSLGRQGDGYTF
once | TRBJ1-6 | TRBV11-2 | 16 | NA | TGTGCCAGCAGCTTAGGTGGGCTAGTTACGGGTTCACCCCTCCACTTT | CASSLGGLVTGSPLHF
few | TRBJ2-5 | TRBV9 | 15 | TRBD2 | TGTGCCAGCAGCGTAGTGGCGGGGGGAGGAGAGACCCAGTACTTC | CASSVVAGGGETQYF
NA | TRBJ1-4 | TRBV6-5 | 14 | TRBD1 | TGTGCCAGCAGTTCCGGCAGGGGGATCGGAAAACTGTTTTTT | CASSSGRGIGKLFF
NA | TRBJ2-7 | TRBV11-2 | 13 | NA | TGTGCCAGCAGCTTAGCAAGGGAATACGAGCAGTACTTC | CASSLAREYEQYF
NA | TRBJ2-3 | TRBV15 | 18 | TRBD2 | TGTGCCACCAGCAGAGATAAAGGGGCGGGAGTATTGGCAGATACGCAGTATTTT | CATSRDKGAGVLADTQYF
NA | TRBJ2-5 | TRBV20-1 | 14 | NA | TGCAGTGCTAGTACTATGTTTCTCCAAGAGACCCAGTACTTC | CSASTMFLQETQYF
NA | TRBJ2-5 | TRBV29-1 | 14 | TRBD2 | TGCAGCGTTGAAGGCGGGAGGGCCCGGGAGACCCAGTACTTC | CSVEGGRARETQYF
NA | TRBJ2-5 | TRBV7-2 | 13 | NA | TGTGCCAGCAGCTTAGGGCAGCAAGAGACCCAGTACTTC | CASSLGQQETQYF
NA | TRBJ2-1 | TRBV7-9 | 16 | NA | TGTGCCAGCAGCTTAACATTCCCGGGGGCGTACAATGAGCAGTTCTTC | CASSLTFPGAYNEQFF
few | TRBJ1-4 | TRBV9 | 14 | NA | TGTGCCAGCAGCGCAGGGGCCACGGGTGAAAAACTGTTTTTT | CASSAGATGEKLFF
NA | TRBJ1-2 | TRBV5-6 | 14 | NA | TGTGCCAGCAGCTTTCAGATTTCTAACTATGGCTACACCTTC | CASSFQISNYGYTF
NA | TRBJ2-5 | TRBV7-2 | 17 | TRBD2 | TGTGCCAGCAGCTTAAAGCGGGGGGGACTATTACAAGAGACCCAGTACTTC | CASSLKRGGLLQETQYF
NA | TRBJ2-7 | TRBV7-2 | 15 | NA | TGTGCCAGCAGCTTAGATCCTGGGGCTGCGTACGAGCAGTACTTC | CASSLDPGAAYEQYF
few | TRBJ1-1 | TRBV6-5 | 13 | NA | TGTGCCAGCAGACAGGGTGCGAACACTGAAGCTTTCTTT | CASRQGANTEAFF
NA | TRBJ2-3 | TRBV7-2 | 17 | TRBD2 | TGTGCCAGCAGCGTGGGACTAGCGGGGGGGCTGAGTGATACGCAGTATTTT | CASSVGLAGGLSDTQYF
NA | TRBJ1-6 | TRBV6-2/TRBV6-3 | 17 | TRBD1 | TGTGCCAGCAGTGCCGGACAGGGGGACTCCTATAATTCACCCCTCCACTTT | CASSAGQGDSYNSPLHF
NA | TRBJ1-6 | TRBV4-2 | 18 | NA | TGTGCCAGCAGCCAAGATCCGGTTTCCGGGACGGTTAATTCACCCCTCCACTTT | CASSQDPVSGTVNSPLHF
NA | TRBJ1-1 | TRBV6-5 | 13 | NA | TGTGCCAGCAGTTACGGGGTCGAGACTGAAGCTTTCTTT | CASSYGVETEAFF
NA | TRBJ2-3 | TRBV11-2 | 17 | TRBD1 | TGTGCCAGCAGCCCGCGGACAGGTACTACTAGCACAGATACGCAGTATTTT | CASSPRTGTTSTDTQYF
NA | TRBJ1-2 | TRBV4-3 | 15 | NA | TGCGCCAGCAGCCAAGATCACGGGGATTTGGGGGGCTACACCTTC | CASSQDHGDLGGYTF
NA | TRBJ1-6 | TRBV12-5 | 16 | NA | TGTGCTAGTGGTTTGGTACTGGGGTCGGCGCCTTCACCCCTCCACTTT | CASGLVLGSAPSPLHF
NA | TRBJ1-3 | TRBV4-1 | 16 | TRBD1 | TGCGCCAGCAGCCACCCTACAGGGGGCTCTGGAAACACCATATATTTT | CASSHPTGGSGNTIYF
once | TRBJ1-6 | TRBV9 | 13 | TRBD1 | TGTGCCGGCTCGACAGGGATTAATTCACCCCTCCACTTT | CAGSTGINSPLHF
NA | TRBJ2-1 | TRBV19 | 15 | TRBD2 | TGTGCCAGTAGAGGGCCGGGAGGCCCATACAATGAGCAGTTCTTC | CASRGPGGPYNEQFF
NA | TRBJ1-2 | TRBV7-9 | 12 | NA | TGTGCCAGCAGCTTAGCAGTCCGCGGCTACACCTTC | CASSLAVRGYTF
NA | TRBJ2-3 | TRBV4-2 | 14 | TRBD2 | TGTGCCAGCAGCCAGGGGCGGGGGGGCGATACGCAGTATTTT | CASSQGRGGDTQYF
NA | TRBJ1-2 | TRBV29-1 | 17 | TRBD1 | TGCAGCGTTGAAGATCGGGGGAGTAAGGGGGCGGATGGAGGCTACACCTTC | CSVEDRGSKGADGGYTF
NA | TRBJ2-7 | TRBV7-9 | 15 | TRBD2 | TGTGCCAGCAGCTTTACGGGACTAGCGGGGGGTGAGCAGTACTTC | CASSFTGLAGGEQYF
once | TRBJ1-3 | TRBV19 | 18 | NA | TGTGCCAGTAGTGGGCCAACCGGACGGACCGTCTCTGGAAACACCATATATTTT | CASSGPTGRTVSGNTIYF
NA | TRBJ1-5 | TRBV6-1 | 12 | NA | TGTGCCAGCAGTGACGGATGGGTACCCCAGCATTTT | CASSDGWVPQHF
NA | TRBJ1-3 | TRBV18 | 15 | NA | TGTGCCAGCTGCGTTCAGTCTTTCTCTGGAAACACCATATATTTT | CASCVQSFSGNTIYF
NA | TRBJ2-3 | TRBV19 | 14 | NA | TGTGCCAGTAGGGCTATAGATAGGACAGATACGCAGTATTTT | CASRAIDRTDTQYF
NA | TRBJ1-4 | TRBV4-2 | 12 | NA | TGTGCCAGCAGCCAAGTTTCAGAAAAACTGTTTTTT | CASSQVSEKLFF
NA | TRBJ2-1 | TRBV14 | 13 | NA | TGTGCCAGCAGCCCCGCCTCCTACAATGAGCAGTTCTTC | CASSPASYNEQFF
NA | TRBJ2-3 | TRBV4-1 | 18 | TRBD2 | TGCGCCAGCAGCCAAGGTAGCGGGGGTGCCAGGGCCCAAGATACGCAGTATTTT | CASSQGSGGARAQDTQYF
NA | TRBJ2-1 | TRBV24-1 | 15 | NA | TGTGCCACCAGTGACAAGGCGGGGCGTAACAATGAGCAGTTCTTC | CATSDKAGRNNEQFF
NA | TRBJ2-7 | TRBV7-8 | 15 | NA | TGTGCCAGCAGCACGAGGGGGGGACAGCCCCACGAGCAGTACTTC | CASSTRGGQPHEQYF
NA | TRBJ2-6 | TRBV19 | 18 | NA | TGTGCCAGTAGGAGTGGGGGATTAGGACTCTCTGGGGCCAACGTCCTGACTTTC | CASRSGGLGLSGANVLTF
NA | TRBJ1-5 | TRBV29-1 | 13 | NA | TGCAGCGTTGAGTCGGTCCCCGGCCAGCCCCAGCATTTT | CSVESVPGQPQHF
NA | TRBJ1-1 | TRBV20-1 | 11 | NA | TGCAGTGCTAGTGGGGGAGGGTGGGCTTTCTTT | CSASGGGWAFF
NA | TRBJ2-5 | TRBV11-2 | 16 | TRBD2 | TGTGCCAGCAGCTTAGAAGCACTAGCGGACCAAGAGACCCAGTACTTC | CASSLEALADQETQYF
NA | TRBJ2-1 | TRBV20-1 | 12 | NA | TGCAGTGCTAGTCGTGGGAGAGATGAGCAGTTCTTC | CSASRGRDEQFF
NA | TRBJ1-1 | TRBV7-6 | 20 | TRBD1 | TGTGCCAGCAGTAAATCTTCCGGACAGGGGTCTTTGAGGGGGAACACTGAAGCTTTCTTT | CASSKSSGQGSLRGNTEAFF